This TCR beta chain was recovered during a study of brain metastases from non-small cell lung cancer (dated 2019 in TCRdb). Broadly, across the study: The study profiled the immune microenvironment of paired resected primary tumors and brain metastases taken from patients with non-small-cell lung cancer. Study-wide conclusions, independent of this receptor: T-cell clones were apparently expanded in roughly three fifths of brain metastases relative to the matched primary tumors. Paired brain metastases and primary tumors largely shared TCR repertoires, although T-cell densities in the metastases were sparse. T-cell infiltration was lower in brain metastases than in primary tumors (P < 0.001).

A cohort of 30 to 50 patients with surgically resected non-small-cell lung cancer, for whom both primary tumor and brain metastasis specimens were available, was included. The tumor specimens consisted of archival formalin-fixed, paraffin-embedded tissues. The CDR3 goes from the cysteine to the phenylalanine over 15 residues. Here the CDR3 DNA is all that survives: 45 bases in frame from base 1. Via the germline V gene, CDR1 is SNHLY and CDR2 FYNNEI. The library came from the immunoSEQ multiplex PCR assay. Sequencing of the T-cell receptor beta chain repertoire was carried out together with a 770-gene immune expression panel. TCRdb mirrors the immuneACCESS table, restricted to in-frame sequences. Some clones are absent from its copies; in checked studies, under half trace to an unresolved V gene, and the reason for the others is unknown. This sample comprises approximately 5,000 clones, 75% to 85% of them detected only once. The ten largest clones represent 5.5% to 6% of the sample.

Note on this clone: This clone's antigen is unknown. A read error may account for a junction end that differs from germline.

The sample comprised primary lung tumor tissue. The cell subset or site label of this sample denotes: primary lung tumor paired with brain metastasis. This receptor was obtained from a donor aged 40 or older with non-small cell lung cancer. The receptor chain draws on TRBV2 and TRBJ1-2, with 9 bases matching TRBD1. This receptor carries the CDR3 CASREGQGLNYGYTF. The nucleotide sequence is given as TGTGCCAGCAGGGAAGGACAGGGGCTCAACTATGGCTACACCTTC.